The source of this T cell receptor (beta chain) is a study of blood T cell repertoires in COVID-19. Study context: Collection of acute and convalescent COVID-19 samples took place in the United States, Italy and Spain. PBMCs, B-cell-depleted T cells, or T cells were the source of the cDNA or gDNA that made up the material.

Authors' analysis steps: Amplification of reference gene primers was used by the study to estimate nucleated cell counts. Profiling relied on immunoSEQ multiplex PCR, and the TCRdb table lists in-frame clones only, not all of them. V and J calls plus clone size are reproduced from that table; the DNA served to infer D and trimming. The profile shows 93,000 or so clones, nearly 85% of them singletons. Sequenced sample: peripheral blood. The receptor was derived from a human donor in a cohort sampled during active or convalescent COVID-19.

CDR3 sequence reads: CASSGGGGTNEKLFF. CDR3 nucleotide sequence: TGTGCCAGCAGCGGGGGAGGTGGAACTAATGAAAAACTGTTTTTT. This chain joins TRBV9 and TRBJ1-4, with no clear D. The CDR3 runs 15 residues. The V and J ends lost 3 bases and 1 base respectively, with 10 bases between them. Germline CDR1 is SGDLS and CDR2 is YYNGEE.